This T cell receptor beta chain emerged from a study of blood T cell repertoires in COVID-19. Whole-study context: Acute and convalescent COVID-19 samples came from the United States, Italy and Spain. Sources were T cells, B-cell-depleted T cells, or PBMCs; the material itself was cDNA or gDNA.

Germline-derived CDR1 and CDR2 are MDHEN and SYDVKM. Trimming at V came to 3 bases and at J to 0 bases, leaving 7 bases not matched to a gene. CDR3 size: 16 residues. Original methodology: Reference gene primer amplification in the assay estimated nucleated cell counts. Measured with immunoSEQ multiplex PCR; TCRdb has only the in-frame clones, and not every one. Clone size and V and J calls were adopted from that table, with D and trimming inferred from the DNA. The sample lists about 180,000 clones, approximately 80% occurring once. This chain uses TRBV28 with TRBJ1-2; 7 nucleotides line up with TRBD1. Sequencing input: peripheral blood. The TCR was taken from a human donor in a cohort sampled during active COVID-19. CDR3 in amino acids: CASSLVSGGANYGYTF. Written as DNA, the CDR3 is TGTGCCAGCAGTTTGGTGTCAGGGGGAGCTAACTATGGCTACACCTTC.